This entry concerns a single T cell receptor beta chain. This record comes from a study of T cell changes during pregnancy in multiple sclerosis. Profiled with immunoSEQ multiplex PCR; TCRdb holds only in-frame clones, not every one. The repertoire holds about 76,000 clones, approximately 93% seen once, with about 2.5% in the top ten. The germline gives CDR1 MNHEY, CDR2 SMNVEV (reference sequence). This CDR3 has 15 amino acids. Germline trimming cut 6 bases from V and 1 base from J; bases unmatched to any gene: 8. The rearrangement joins TRBV27 to TRBJ2-7, with 8 bases lining up with TRBD1. Sequenced material: peripheral blood, taken in the second trimester of pregnancy. This TCR derives from a female donor with multiple sclerosis, enrolled in a pregnancy study. The DNA for the CDR3 is TGTGCCAGCAGACCACCCGGGACAGGTTCCTACGAGCAGTACTTC. This sequence encodes CASRPPGTGSYEQYF.